Each of the 10 T cell receptor beta chains below was sequenced from the same sample in a study of T cell repertoires in cytomegalovirus infection. MiXCR, applied by TCRdb to the reads, yields one record per CDR3 protein. The table includes tens of thousands of distinct CDR3 sequences, approximately 3.6% detected once. Specimen: PBMCs. These receptors all come from a human donor in good health (CMV status not recorded). Some clones in this sample may be carry-over from other donors' samples.

The sample holds a few counts of this clonotype. This chain uses TRBV6-5 with TRBJ2-7; 7 nucleotides align to TRBD1. With 4 bases clipped from V and 4 bases from J, the junction kept 7 bases outside the gene matches. In germline, CDR1 is MNHEY, CDR2 SVGAGI. The CDR3 is 14 residues long. In DNA form, the CDR3 reads TGTGCCAGCAGTTCCATCGGGACAGTATACGAGCAGTACTTC. Encoded protein: CASSSIGTVYEQYF.

This clonotype has at least ten counts. The chain employs TRBV20-1 and TRBJ1-6, with 10 bases that match TRBD1. V lost 5 bases to trimming and J lost 10 bases; unmatched junction nucleotides: 8. The CDR3 has 14 residues. Germline V CDR1 and CDR2: DFQATT, SNEGSKA (reference sequence). CDR3 protein: CSAPRDRGGSPLHF. CDR3 bases: TGCAGTGCTCCCCGGGACAGGGGAGGCTCACCCCTCCACTTT.

This clonotype has at least ten counts. The chain has TRBV7-2 and TRBJ1-5, with unresolved D. V lost 5 bases, J lost 6 bases, and 14 bases lay in between. This CDR3 has 14 residues. Germline V CDR1 and CDR2: SGHTA, FQGNSA. The CDR3: CASSDQVGPQPQHF. CDR3 nucleotide sequence: TGTGCCAGCAGCGATCAAGTAGGGCCTCAGCCCCAGCATTTT.

A word on this clonotype: This may arise from a read error, as a much more abundant clone is one base away. The chain is built from TRBV7-8 and TRBJ2-5, with 12 bases that match TRBD2. In germline, CDR1 is SGHVS, CDR2 FQNEAQ. After removal of 2 bases from V and 8 bases from J, the junction contained 18 bases not matched to a gene. This CDR3 comprises 19 residues. CDR3 region: CASSLRRLAGDLLLDTQYF. The CDR3 DNA reads as TGTGCCAGCAGCTTAAGGCGACTAGCGGGGGACCTACTTTTAGATACCCAGTACTTC.

This clonotype was seen ten or more times. The chain links TRBV12-3 or TRBV12-4 to TRBJ2-1; tentative D call: TRBD2 (6 bases). This CDR3 has 14 residues. V was trimmed by 4 bases and J by 2 bases, leaving 9 bases between them. The CDR3 sequence is CASSWGRTYNEQFF. The CDR3 nucleotides read TGTGCCAGCAGTTGGGGGAGGACCTACAATGAGCAGTTCTTC.

There are many counts of this clonotype. This sequence joins TRBV7-2 and TRBJ2-3; the match to TRBD2 covers 12 bases. The CDR3 has 18 residues. Germline assignment: CDR1 SGHTA and CDR2 FQGNSA. J gave up 4 bases and V 1 base, and 9 bases lay outside the gene matches. The CDR3 bases are TGTGCCAGCAGCTTAGATGCCAGACTAGCGGGAGCCCCAGATACGCAGTATTTT. It translates to CASSLDARLAGAPDTQYF.

This clonotype has a count of ten or more. J is TRBJ2-3 and V is TRBV7-4, with D perhaps matching TRBD1 (5 bases). The germline V gene has CDR1 SGHVT and CDR2 SQSDAQ. With 3 bases removed from V and 1 base from J, the gap between germline ends came to 14 bases. This CDR3 region has 16 residues. The CDR3 here is CASSFLAGMGTDTQYF. CDR3 DNA: TGTGCCAGCAGCTTCCTTGCAGGGATGGGCACAGATACGCAGTATTTT.

This clonotype was seen repeatedly, ten times or more. The chain employs TRBV7-2 and TRBJ2-1; perhaps TRBD1 as D (5 bases). V was clipped by 4 bases and J by 13 bases, with 11 bases between them. In germline, CDR1 is SGHTA, CDR2 FQGNSA. The CDR3 spans 11 residues. CDR3 in amino acids: CASSSRTSQFF. CDR3 sequence (DNA): TGTGCCAGCAGCTCTCGGACATCCCAGTTCTTC.

The sample holds many counts of this clonotype. This rearrangement joins TRBV20-1 to TRBJ2-3, with D possibly TRBD2 on 6 matching bases. This CDR3 spans 16 amino acids. Germline CDR1 DFQATT, CDR2 SNEGSKA (reference sequence). Trimming pared 3 bases from V and 4 bases from J, leaving 20 bases between. The CDR3 sequence is CSARARDFWSPDTQYF. As DNA, the CDR3 is TGCAGTGCTAGGGCTCGGGACTTTTGGAGCCCAGATACGCAGTATTTT.

This clonotype was recorded at least ten times. V usage is TRBV19 and J usage is TRBJ1-2, with D hard to call. The CDR3 runs to 16 residues. Trimming pared 5 bases from V and 3 bases from J, leaving 19 bases between. The V gene's germline CDR1 is LNHDA and CDR2 SQIVND (reference sequence). CDR3 DNA: TGTGCCAGTAGTCCGATCTCGCCCCAAGTGGACTATGGCTACACCTTC. This codes for CASSPISPQVDYGYTF.